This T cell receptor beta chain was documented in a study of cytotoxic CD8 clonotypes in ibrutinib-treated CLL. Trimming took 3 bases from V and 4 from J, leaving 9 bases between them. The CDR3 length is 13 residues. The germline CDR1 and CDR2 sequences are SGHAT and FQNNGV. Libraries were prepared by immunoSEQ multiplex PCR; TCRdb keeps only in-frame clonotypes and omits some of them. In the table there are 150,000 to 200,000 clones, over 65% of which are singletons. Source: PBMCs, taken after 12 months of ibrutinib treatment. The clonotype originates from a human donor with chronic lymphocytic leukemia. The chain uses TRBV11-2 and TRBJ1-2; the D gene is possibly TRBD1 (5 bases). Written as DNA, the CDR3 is TGTGCCAGCAGCTTCCAGGGATCCTATGGCTACACCTTC. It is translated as CASSFQGSYGYTF.